The 22 T cell receptor beta chains listed next were all sequenced from one sample in a study of somatic mutations in cytotoxic T cells in rheumatoid arthritis. The repertoire was sequenced with immunoSEQ multiplex PCR; TCRdb's copy has only in-frame clones and lacks some. The sample holds about 12,000 clones, 80% seen once. Sequencing was done on a sample of CD8+ T cells sorted from blood. All receptors derive from a man over 45 in good health.

The chain is built from TRBV7-3 and TRBJ2-3; 9 nucleotides match TRBD1. V lost 5 bases and J lost 2; bases outside the gene matches: 5. This CDR3 region has 15 residues. Germline lookup yields CDR1 SGHTA and CDR2 FQGTGA. The CDR3 DNA reads TGTGCCAGCAGCCGCGACAGGGGGAACACAGATACGCAGTATTTT. Residues: CASSRDRGNTDTQYF.

The chain employs TRBV6-5 and TRBJ1-6; D is possibly TRBD1 (6 bases). The germline V and J ends were trimmed by 0 bases and 9 bases, with 9 bases remaining between them. Germline V CDR1 and CDR2: MNHEY, SVGAGI. This CDR3 has 14 amino acids. CDR3 protein: CASSYSQGSSPLHF. The DNA for the CDR3 is TGTGCCAGCAGTTACTCGCAGGGGAGTTCACCCCTCCACTTT.

This sequence joins TRBV14 and TRBJ1-2; D uncertain. Looked up from germline, CDR1 is SGHDN and CDR2 is FVKESK. The V gene lost 0 bases and the J gene lost 7 bases, with 15 bases spanning the gap. This CDR3 contains 15 residues. The CDR3 protein is CASSQDLGPPFGYTF. CDR3 DNA: TGTGCCAGCAGCCAAGATCTAGGACCCCCTTTTGGCTACACCTTC.

This clone turned up a few times. The chain couples TRBV5-4 to TRBJ2-3; TRBD2 matches 13 bases. CDR1 is SGHNT and CDR2 is YYREEE in the germline V gene (reference sequence). Unmatched junction bases numbered 11, after V lost 3 bases and J lost 7 bases. The CDR3 totals 17 residues. CDR3 nucleotide sequence: TGTGCCAGCAGCTCTGGCCGGGGGACTAGCGGGATGAATACGCAGTATTTT. The encoded protein is CASSSGRGTSGMNTQYF.

This clone occurred a few times. The V and J genes are TRBV12-2 and TRBJ1-5. TRBV12-2 is a pseudogene. The CDR3 is made up of 15 amino acids. The CDR3 protein is CASRLVSGGVQPQHF. CDR3 DNA sequence: TGTGCAAGTCGCTTAGTATCCGGGGGAGTTCAGCCCCAGCATTTT.

The chain uses TRBV9 and TRBJ2-3; the match to TRBD2 covers 9 bases. The CDR3 totals 16 residues. Germline V gives CDR1 SGDLS, CDR2 YYNGEE. The V gene end was trimmed by 1 base and the J gene end by 3 bases; junction bases not matched to a gene: 6. This CDR3 is CASSVRPSGITDTQYF. CDR3 DNA sequence: TGTGCCAGCAGCGTACGGCCTAGCGGGATAACAGATACGCAGTATTTT.

This clone occurred a few times. The chain has TRBV14 and TRBJ1-5; D is unresolved. Germline assignment: CDR1 SGHDN and CDR2 FVKESK. The CDR3 totals 15 residues. With 6 bases removed from V and 5 bases from J, the gap between germline ends came to 17 bases. The DNA for the CDR3 is TGTGCCAGCAGTCGTCTGGAGTGGGGTCATCAGCCCCAGCATTTT. Amino acid sequence: CASSRLEWGHQPQHF.

The chain has TRBV6-5 and TRBJ1-5, with D unresolved. This CDR3 region has 14 residues. Trimming took off 7 bases at V and 0 bases at J, with 10 bases between the two ends. Per germline, CDR1 MNHEY and CDR2 SVGAGI. The CDR3 coding sequence is TGTGCCAGCACTCGGCCATATAGCAATCAGCCCCAGCATTTT. Translated: CASTRPYSNQPQHF.

This chain connects TRBV2 to TRBJ1-2, with D uncertain. The CDR3 totals 13 residues. The V gene's germline CDR1 is SNHLY and CDR2 FYNNEI. V was cut by 1 base and J by 4 bases, with 7 bases left in between. This CDR3 reads CASSEVPGYGYTF. CDR3 DNA sequence: TGTGCCAGCAGTGAAGTGCCCGGCTATGGCTACACCTTC.

The chain employs TRBV5-6 and TRBJ2-1, with D possibly matching TRBD1 (5 bases). Germline CDR1 is SGHDT and CDR2 is YYEEEE. This CDR3 region has 15 residues. Between the trimmed V and J ends, which lost 0 bases and 5 bases, there was a span of 12 bases. In nucleotides, the CDR3 is TGTGCCAGCAGCTTGGTGACAGAGATCCACAATGAGCAGTTCTTC. The encoded protein is CASSLVTEIHNEQFF. The full variable domain, its missing parts supplied by reference TRBV5-6 and TRBJ2-1, is DAGVTQSPTHLIKTRGQQVTLRCSPKSGHDTVSWYQQALGQGPQFIFQYYEEEERQRGNFPDRFSGHQFPNYSSELNVNALLLGDSALYLCASSLVTEIHNEQFFGPGTRLTVL.

This chain joins TRBV4-3 and TRBJ2-1; 7 bases are a match to TRBD2. Germline trimming cut 1 base from V and 2 bases from J; bases unmatched to any gene: 5. The CDR3 is made up of 16 amino acids. In germline, CDR1 is LGHNA, CDR2 YSLEER. The CDR3 region is CASSQGGTTAYNEQFF. As DNA, the CDR3 is TGCGCCAGCAGCCAAGGCGGGACTACCGCCTACAATGAGCAGTTCTTC.

Only one count was recorded for this clone. At one boundary the junction diverges from the germline segment, which might be a read error. The rearrangement uses TRBV4-3 and TRBJ2-7; the D gene could be TRBD1 or TRBD2 (5 bases each). Germline CDR1 LGHNA, CDR2 YSLEER. There are 12 residues in the CDR3. This chain's CDR3 is CASSLITGPPEF. CDR3 sequence (DNA): TGCGCCAGCAGCCTCATAACGGGACCACCAGAGTTC.

The gene calls are TRBV6-5 and TRBJ1-1; a possible D gene is TRBD1 (6 bases). Germline CDR1 MNHEY, CDR2 SVGAGI. Trimming left V 6 bases short and J 1 base short, with 12 bases between. The CDR3 runs to 14 residues. CDR3 amino acids: CASRSGHANTEAFF. CDR3 in DNA: TGTGCCAGCAGATCGGGACACGCGAACACTGAAGCTTTCTTT.

This chain joins TRBV15 and TRBJ1-2; the D is unclear. The CDR3 covers 13 residues. Trimming cost V 5 bases and J 7 bases, with 14 bases left between them. Per germline, CDR1 LNHNV and CDR2 YYDKDF (reference sequence). DNA for the CDR3: TGTGCCACCAGCGGCGGTGAGGGATTTGGCTACACCTTC. Translating it yields CATSGGEGFGYTF.

CDR3 sequence reads: CASSPVPGQGRTGELFF. CDR3 nucleotides: TGTGCCAGCAGCCCGGTCCCGGGACAGGGCCGAACCGGGGAGCTGTTTTTT. The genes are TRBV5-8 and TRBJ2-2; 9 bases match TRBD1. V was clipped by 4 bases and J by 5 bases; unmatched bases: 12. Germline V gene sequence: CDR1 SGHTS, CDR2 YDEGEE. The CDR3 consists of 17 residues.

The chain carries TRBV28 and TRBJ1-5; D gene unclear. V lost 6 bases and J 4 bases, leaving 7 bases between the germline ends. Germline V lookup: CDR1 MDHEN, CDR2 SYDVKM. The CDR3 is 12 residues long. The CDR3 coding sequence is TGTGCCAGCAGCATTGGGAATCAGCCCCAGCATTTT. The encoded protein is CASSIGNQPQHF.

CDR3 in amino acids: CASSFEDFWNEQFF. CDR3 coding DNA: TGTGCCAGCAGTTTTGAAGACTTTTGGAATGAGCAGTTCTTC. J is TRBJ2-1 and V is TRBV28, with D unresolved. Per germline, CDR1 MDHEN and CDR2 SYDVKM. The germline V and J ends were trimmed by 3 bases and 7 bases, with 13 bases remaining between them. This CDR3 contains 14 residues.

V is TRBV13 and J is TRBJ2-2, with 8 positions matching TRBD1. CDR1 is PRHDT, CDR2 FYEKMQ, per germline (reference sequence). With V trimmed by 0 bases and J by 7 bases, 10 bases remained unmatched. CDR3 length: 17 residues. The CDR3 region has the DNA TGTGCCAGCAGCTTAGGACGGGGACAGGCCTCAGTCGGGGAGCTGTTTTTT. It translates to CASSLGRGQASVGELFF. Full variable domain (missing parts from reference TRBV13 and TRBJ2-2): AAGVIQSPRHLIKEKRETATLKCYPIPRHDTVYWYQQGPGQDPQFLISFYEKMQSDKGSIPDRFSAQQFSDYHSELNMSSLELGDSALYFCASSLGRGQASVGELFFGEGSRLTVL.

The chain is built from TRBV7-9 and TRBJ1-4, with D possibly being TRBD1 (5 bases). The CDR3 contains 16 residues. Germline CDR1 and CDR2: SEHNR and FQNEAQ (reference sequence). V was cut by 4 bases and J by 3 bases, with 15 bases left in between. The CDR3 DNA reads as TGTGCCAGCAGCTCGTCGATCGGGGGGGCTAATGAAAAACTGTTTTTT. This gives the protein CASSSSIGGANEKLFF.

The chain carries TRBV27 and TRBJ2-7, with TRBD2 matching 12 bases. The germline CDR1 and CDR2 sequences are MNHEY and SMNVEV (reference sequence). With 3 bases clipped from V and 5 bases from J, the junction kept 5 bases outside the gene matches. This CDR3 has 15 amino acids. CDR3 coding DNA: TGTGCCAGCAGTTTCGGACTAGCGGGGCCAAACGAGCAGTACTTC. Encoded protein: CASSFGLAGPNEQYF.

This sequence joins TRBV11-3 and TRBJ2-2; the match to TRBD1 covers 8 bases. This CDR3 has 16 residues. J was trimmed by 3 bases and V by 5 bases; bases with no gene match: 8. Per the germline V gene, CDR1 is SGHNT and CDR2 is YENEEA. The CDR3, as DNA: TGTGCCAGCAGCCGGAACAGGGGGAAGTACACCGGGGAGCTGTTTTTT. The encoded protein is CASSRNRGKYTGELFF.

This sequence joins TRBV2 and TRBJ2-1; tentatively, D is TRBD1 (6 bases). Trimming took 8 bases from V and 6 from J, leaving 17 bases between them. Germline CDR1 reads SNHLY; CDR2 reads FYNNEI. The CDR3 runs to 14 residues. This CDR3 reads CASVGLSRGNEQFF. In DNA, the CDR3 is TGTGCCAGCGTCGGTTTAAGCAGGGGCAATGAGCAGTTCTTC.